The 30 T cell receptor beta chains below come from one sample, sequenced in a study of CXCR3-negative and CXCR3-positive naive CD8 T cells. UMI-tagged TRB cDNA libraries were built via 5' RACE. TCRdb reprocessed the 5' RACE reads and stores each CDR3 protein as one record, lacking DNA. The table gives 56,000 or so distinct CDR3 sequences; the top ten clones make up roughly 20% of it. Sample: memory CD8+ T cells from blood. Receptor source: a human donor in good health. Some clones in this sample may be carry-over from other donors' samples.

J is TRBJ2-1 and V is TRBV5-5; checking the TCRdb D call of TRBD2 is not possible without DNA. CDR1 and CDR2 (germline): SGHKS, YYEKEE (reference sequence). The CDR3 is 16 amino acids. Here the CDR3 reads CASSQYSGGRGNEQFF.

The rearrangement uses TRBV7-3 and TRBJ2-4. CDR3 length: 13 residues. Germline lookup yields CDR1 SGHTA and CDR2 FQGTGA. CDR3 loop: CASSDYAKNIQYF.

J is TRBJ2-5 and V is TRBV7-9; the D call from TCRdb, TRBD1, cannot be confirmed without DNA. This CDR3 has 13 amino acids. The germline V gene has CDR1 SEHNR and CDR2 FQNEAQ (reference sequence). The CDR3 protein is CASSVPPEETQYF.

The chain is built from TRBV29-1 and TRBJ1-3. The CDR3 contains 12 residues. Germline CDR1 reads SQVTM; CDR2 reads ANQGSEA. CDR3 sequence reads: CSVRTSGNTIYF. Variable domain in full (rest from reference TRBV29-1 and TRBJ1-3): SAVISQKPSRDICQRGTSLTIQCQVDSQVTMMFWYRQQPGQSLTLIATANQGSEATYESGFVIDKFPISRPNLTFSTLTVSNMSPEDSSIYLCSVRTSGNTIYFGEGSWLTVV.

The chain has TRBV5-1 and TRBJ2-1; TCRdb picks TRBD1, but there is no DNA to check that call. Germline CDR1 is SGHRS and CDR2 is YFSETQ. This CDR3 contains 15 residues. This CDR3 is CASRSTGFTYNEQFF. Supplemented by reference TRBV5-1 and TRBJ2-1, the full variable domain reads KAGVTQTPRYLIKTRGQQVTLSCSPISGHRSVSWYQQTPGQGLQFLFEYFSETQRNKGNFPGRFSGRQFSNSRSEMNVSTLELGDSALYLCASRSTGFTYNEQFFGPGTRLTVL.

This chain links TRBV7-9 with TRBJ2-5; TCRdb's assignment of TRBD1 cannot be checked, as there is no DNA. Germline V gene data show CDR1 as SEHNR and CDR2 as FQNEAQ (reference sequence). The CDR3 runs 14 residues. The CDR3 loop reads CASSLGAWEETQYF.

The rearrangement links TRBV6-4 to TRBJ2-5. CDR3 length: 13 residues. CDR1 and CDR2 from the germline V gene are MRHNA and SNTAGT. This CDR3 reads CASTLLATETQYF.

The chain couples TRBV12-3 or TRBV12-4 to TRBJ2-3; TCRdb's D call of TRBD1 is untestable without DNA. This CDR3 comprises 15 residues. CDR3 amino acids: CASSTGTEKRDTQYF.

J is TRBJ2-7 and V is TRBV20-1. Germline CDR1 is DFQATT and CDR2 is SNEGSKA (reference sequence). The CDR3 spans 12 residues. The CDR3 sequence: CSAETPTTEQYF.

This chain connects TRBV7-9 to TRBJ2-3; TCRdb indicates TRBD2, and absent DNA this call remains unverified. The CDR3 loop spans 15 amino acids. CDR1 and CDR2 from the germline V gene are SEHNR and FQNEAQ (reference sequence). The CDR3 is CASSLVVGDRDTQYF.

The chain employs TRBV20-1 and TRBJ1-1; TCRdb outputs TRBD1, but without DNA this stays unchecked. Germline assignment: CDR1 DFQATT and CDR2 SNEGSKA (reference sequence). The CDR3 has 13 residues. CDR3 sequence reads: CSARELGGLEAFF.

V and J are TRBV20-1 and TRBJ2-1; TCRdb selects TRBD2, and the lack of DNA leaves this call unchecked. The CDR3 runs to 13 residues. Germline-derived CDR1 and CDR2 are DFQATT and SNEGSKA (reference sequence). The CDR3 sequence is CSASDGRAYEQFF.

The V and J genes are TRBV4-3 and TRBJ2-3. Germline CDR1 LGHNA, CDR2 YSLEER. This CDR3 has 13 residues. CDR3 amino acids: CASSQVITDTQYF.

The J gene is TRBJ1-5, the V gene TRBV6-5; TCRdb names TRBD1, which stays unverified in the absence of DNA. From germline, CDR1 is MNHEY and CDR2 SVGAGI. This CDR3 comprises 15 residues. The CDR3: CASSPRGQFHQPQHF.

The chain carries TRBV7-9 and TRBJ2-7; the TRBD1 assignment by TCRdb is unverifiable without DNA. Germline V lookup: CDR1 SEHNR, CDR2 FQNEAQ (reference sequence). The CDR3 extends over 15 amino acids. This chain's CDR3 is CASSDSEMNSYEQYF.

The CDR3: CASSQDLFGQRTDTQYF. The rearrangement links TRBV4-3 to TRBJ2-3; lacking DNA, the TRBD1 call made by TCRdb goes unchecked. Germline CDR1 LGHNA, CDR2 YSLEER. The CDR3 has 17 residues.

This sequence joins TRBV7-3 and TRBJ2-5; TCRdb calls TRBD2, which cannot be checked without DNA. The CDR3 loop spans 13 amino acids. CDR1 SGHTA and CDR2 FQGTGA come from the germline V gene. The CDR3 loop reads CASSLMGEETQYF.

The chain couples TRBV28 to TRBJ2-5; checking the TCRdb D call of TRBD1 is not possible without DNA. Per germline, CDR1 MDHEN and CDR2 SYDVKM. CDR3 length equals 13 residues. CDR3 protein: CAVRVGTQETQYF.

V usage is TRBV12-3 or TRBV12-4 and J usage is TRBJ2-7. CDR3 size: 14 residues. The CDR3 protein is CASSLAGSSYEQYF.

The V and J genes are TRBV20-1 and TRBJ2-5. The CDR3 is made up of 11 amino acids. CDR1 and CDR2 from the germline V gene are DFQATT and SNEGSKA (reference sequence). Here the CDR3 reads CSAKYGETQYF.

V and J are TRBV7-2 and TRBJ2-7; TCRdb's D call, TRBD1, is unchecked because there is no DNA. Germline assignment: CDR1 SGHTA and CDR2 FQGNSA. The CDR3 loop spans 14 amino acids. CDR3 amino acids: CASSLGPFSYEQYF.

The V gene is TRBV29-1, the J gene TRBJ2-7; TCRdb gives TRBD2 as the D gene, but with no DNA this cannot be confirmed. From germline, CDR1 is SQVTM and CDR2 ANQGSEA. This CDR3 comprises 12 residues. The CDR3 sequence: CSVGRATYEQYF.

The gene calls are TRBV29-1 and TRBJ2-7. This CDR3 region has 11 residues. In germline, CDR1 is SQVTM, CDR2 ANQGSEA. This CDR3 is CSVEDGQGKDF.

V gene TRBV7-2 combines with J gene TRBJ2-3. CDR1 and CDR2 from the germline V gene are SGHTA and FQGNSA. This CDR3 spans 14 amino acids. The CDR3 is CASSLNGLPDTQYF.

The chain recombines TRBV28 with TRBJ1-2; TCRdb outputs TRBD1, but without DNA this stays unchecked. Germline V lookup: CDR1 MDHEN, CDR2 SYDVKM. This CDR3 region has 13 residues. The CDR3 loop reads CASSKDRGHGYTF.

The rearrangement joins TRBV4-2 to TRBJ2-5. The CDR3 sequence is 13 residues long. The V gene's germline CDR1 is LGHNA and CDR2 YNFKEQ. The CDR3 protein is CASSQAVQETQYF.

This rearrangement joins TRBV6-2 or TRBV6-3 to TRBJ2-7; TCRdb indicates TRBD1, and absent DNA this call remains unverified. The CDR3 is 14 residues long. The V gene's germline CDR1 is MNHEY and CDR2 SVGEGT. This chain's CDR3 is CASSPDVGSYEQYF.

The gene calls are TRBV20-1 and TRBJ2-7; without DNA, the TCRdb call of TRBD1 cannot be checked. The CDR3 loop spans 13 amino acids. Germline V lookup: CDR1 DFQATT, CDR2 SNEGSKA (reference sequence). The CDR3 loop reads CSARQGFAYEQYF.

The chain carries TRBV7-6 and TRBJ2-7; the TCRdb call, TRBD1, lacks DNA for checking. This CDR3 contains 14 residues. Germline CDR1 is SGHVS and CDR2 is FNYEAQ. CDR3 residues: CASSSSTGGREQYF.

The chain links TRBV20-1 to TRBJ2-2; TCRdb reports TRBD2, a call that lacks DNA to check it against. The CDR3 covers 17 residues. Germline assignment: CDR1 DFQATT and CDR2 SNEGSKA (reference sequence). The CDR3 sequence: CSVLPGLAGGDTGELFF.